This T cell receptor beta chain was captured in a study of shared clonotypes between healthy human individuals. Study-wide results and limits: With few donors, the genetic and exposure-history diversity represented was limited. Around 5.4% of naive CD4 clonotypes were common to a handful of donors. Sorted-subset samples were not fully sequenced, rarefaction indicated.

J lost 2 bases, V lost 6 bases, and 4 bases had no gene match. This CDR3 has 14 amino acids. Germline values: CDR1 MGHDK, CDR2 SYGVNS. TCRdb's table, derived via immunoSEQ multiplex PCR, lists solely in-frame clones and lacks some. The top ten hold approximately 0.44% of the sample, which has over 1.5 million clones, 95% to 99% seen once. Donors had no recently reported acute infections or vaccinations and were HIV-negative. As to this clone: Its antigen is not known.

The rearrangement joins TRBV25-1 to TRBJ1-1; 9 bases fit TRBD1. This TCR came from a man younger than 45 in good health. Specimen: naive CD4+ T cells sorted from blood. Subset specified: CD45RA+ positively selected. CDR3 amino acids: CASRWTGDNTEAFF. As DNA, the CDR3 is TGTGCCAGCAGGTGGACAGGGGACAACACTGAAGCTTTCTTT.